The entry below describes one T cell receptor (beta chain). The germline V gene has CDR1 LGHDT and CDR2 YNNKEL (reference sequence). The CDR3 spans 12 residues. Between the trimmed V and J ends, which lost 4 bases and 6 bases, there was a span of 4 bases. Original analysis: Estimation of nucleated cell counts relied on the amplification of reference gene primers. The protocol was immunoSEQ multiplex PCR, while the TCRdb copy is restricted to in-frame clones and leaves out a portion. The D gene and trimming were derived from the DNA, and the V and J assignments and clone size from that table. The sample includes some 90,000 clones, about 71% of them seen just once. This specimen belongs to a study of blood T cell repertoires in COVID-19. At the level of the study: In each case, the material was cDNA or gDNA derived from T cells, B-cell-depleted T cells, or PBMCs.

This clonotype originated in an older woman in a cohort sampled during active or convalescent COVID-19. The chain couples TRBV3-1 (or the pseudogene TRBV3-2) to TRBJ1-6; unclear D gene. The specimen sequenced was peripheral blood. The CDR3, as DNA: TGTGCCAGCAGCCCCTTTAATTCACCCCTCCACTTT. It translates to CASSPFNSPLHF.